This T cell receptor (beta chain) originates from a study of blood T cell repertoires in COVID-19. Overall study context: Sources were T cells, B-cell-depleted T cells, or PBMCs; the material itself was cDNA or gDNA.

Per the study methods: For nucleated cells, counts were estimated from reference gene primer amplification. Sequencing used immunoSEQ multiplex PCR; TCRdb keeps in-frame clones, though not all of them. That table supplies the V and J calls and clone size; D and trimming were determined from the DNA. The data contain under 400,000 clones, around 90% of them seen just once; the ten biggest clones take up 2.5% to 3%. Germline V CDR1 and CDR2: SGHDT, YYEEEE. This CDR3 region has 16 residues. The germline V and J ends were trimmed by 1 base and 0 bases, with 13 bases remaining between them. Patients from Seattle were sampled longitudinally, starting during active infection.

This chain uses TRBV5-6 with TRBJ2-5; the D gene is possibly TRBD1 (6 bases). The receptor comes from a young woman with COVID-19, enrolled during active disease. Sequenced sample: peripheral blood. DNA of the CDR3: TGTGCCAGCAGCTTGAAGACAGGCGGTTACCAAGAGACCCAGTACTTC. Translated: CASSLKTGGYQETQYF.